Below, 28 T cell receptor beta chains from the same sample are listed, as sequenced in a study of Ad26.COV2.S vaccination and SARS-CoV-2 variants. Documented treatment: 19 received Ad26.COV2.S at low or high dose, single or two shots; roughly five received placebo; per-sample allocation not given. Each sample was drawn 63 days after the first injection (of vaccine or placebo). The protocol was immunoSEQ multiplex PCR, while the TCRdb copy is restricted to in-frame clones and leaves out a portion. The sample records hundreds of thousands of clones, around 90% being singletons. The specimen comprised peripheral blood, sampled in a trial of Ad26.COV2.S vaccine versus placebo. All receptors come from a person aged 18-60 years who received the Ad26.COV2.S COVID-19 vaccine or a placebo.

The chain couples TRBV6-6 to TRBJ2-7, with 7 bases identical to TRBD1. Germline loops: CDR1 MNHNY, CDR2 SVGAGI (reference sequence). Trimming cost V 2 bases and J 3 bases; bases outside gene matches: 4. The CDR3 runs 14 residues. The CDR3 region is CASSYRSGGYEQYF. As DNA, the CDR3 is TGTGCCAGCAGTTACCGCTCAGGGGGCTACGAGCAGTACTTC.

This chain links TRBV19 with TRBJ2-7; TRBD2 might be the D (6 bases). The CDR3 consists of 17 residues. The germline CDR1 and CDR2 sequences are LNHDA and SQIVND (reference sequence). The germline V and J ends were trimmed by 8 bases and 0 bases, with 23 bases remaining between them. Here the CDR3 DNA reads TGTGCCAGTTCGACGGGTGGGGGACTGATAAACTCCTACGAGCAGTACTTC. Its translation is CASSTGGGLINSYEQYF. The full variable domain, its missing parts supplied by reference TRBV19 and TRBJ2-7, is DGGITQSPKYLFRKEGQNVTLSCEQNLNHDAMYWYRQDPGQGLRLIYYSQIVNDFQKGDIAEGYSVSREKKESFPLTVTSAQKNPTAFYLCASSTGGGLINSYEQYFGPGTRLTVT.

The chain carries TRBV18 and TRBJ2-1, with 8 nucleotides matching TRBD1. CDR1 is KGHSH, CDR2 LQKENI, per germline. Germline trimming cut 6 bases from V and 7 bases from J; bases unmatched to any gene: 5. The CDR3 contains 13 residues. The CDR3 loop reads CASSDRDGNEQFF. The DNA for the CDR3 is TGTGCCAGCTCGGACAGGGATGGGAATGAGCAGTTCTTC.

The chain couples TRBV4-2 to TRBJ2-7, with D uncertain. V was clipped by 1 base and J by 0 bases, with 10 bases between them. The length of the CDR3 is 15 residues. Germline V gene lookup returns CDR1 LGHNA and CDR2 YNFKEQ. Here the CDR3 reads CASSQGLPSSYEQYF. DNA of the CDR3: TGTGCCAGCAGCCAAGGCCTTCCGAGCTCCTACGAGCAGTACTTC.

J is TRBJ1-1 and V is TRBV9; D gene uncertain. Deletions cut 4 bases from V and 1 base from J, with 11 bases between. Per germline, CDR1 SGDLS and CDR2 YYNGEE. This CDR3 has 14 amino acids. CDR3 residues: CASSSGLGNTEAFF. CDR3 nucleotides: TGTGCCAGCAGCTCTGGACTCGGGAACACTGAAGCTTTCTTT.

The V and J genes are TRBV6-5 and TRBJ2-2; TRBD1 agrees at 8 bases. This CDR3 spans 14 amino acids. CDR1 and CDR2 from the germline V gene are MNHEY and SVGAGI. The CDR3 loop reads CASSRTGKTGELFF. The CDR3 region has the DNA TGTGCTTCCAGTCGGACAGGGAAAACCGGGGAGCTGTTTTTT.

V is TRBV15 and J is TRBJ2-2; 8 nucleotides line up with TRBD2. The CDR3 covers 15 residues. With V trimmed by 1 base and J by 6 bases, 4 bases remained unmatched. Per the germline V gene, CDR1 is LNHNV and CDR2 is YYDKDF (reference sequence). In nucleotides, the CDR3 is TGTGCCACCAGCAGAGGCGGACTAGCTTCCGGGGAGCTGTTTTTT. It specifies CATSRGGLASGELFF.

The rearrangement uses TRBV6-6 and TRBJ1-4, with 9 positions matching TRBD1. CDR1 MNHNY and CDR2 SVGAGI come from the germline V gene (reference sequence). With V trimmed by 5 bases and J by 8 bases, 9 bases remained unmatched. This CDR3 has 15 amino acids. For the CDR3, the DNA is TGTGCCAGCAGTCCTACAGGGGGCGGTTGGGAAAAACTGTTTTTT. Translating gives CASSPTGGGWEKLFF.

The chain couples TRBV19 to TRBJ1-4; TRBD1 matches at 7 bases. Germline V gene lookup returns CDR1 LNHDA and CDR2 SQIVND (reference sequence). V lost 7 bases and J lost 7; bases outside the gene matches: 15. The CDR3 contains 16 residues. The CDR3 DNA reads TGTGCCAGTACCTCCGTTCCAGGGGGTGAGGGTGAAAAACTGTTTTTT. It codes for CASTSVPGGEGEKLFF.

For this clone: The sample holds other DNA sequences that translate to the same CDR3. The rearrangement uses TRBV2 and TRBJ1-5; 9 bases agree with TRBD1. V was pared by 4 bases and J by 2 bases, with 0 bases of the junction left unmatched. CDR1 is SNHLY and CDR2 is FYNNEI in the germline V gene. This CDR3 has 14 residues. The CDR3 is CASSGTGGNQPQHF. CDR3 bases: TGTGCCAGCAGTGGGACAGGGGGCAATCAGCCCCAGCATTTT.

J is TRBJ2-7 and V is TRBV28; 11 nucleotides align to TRBD1. The CDR3 has 15 amino acids. Germline V gives CDR1 MDHEN, CDR2 SYDVKM. V was clipped by 3 bases and J by 1 base; unmatched bases: 2. The CDR3 nucleotides are TGTGCCAGCAGTTTCAGGGACAGGGGGTCCTACGAGCAGTACTTC. This codes for CASSFRDRGSYEQYF.

A few counts support this clone. The chain employs TRBV6-6 and TRBJ2-5, with 13 bases identical to TRBD2. J gave up 5 bases and V 2 bases, and 5 bases lay outside the gene matches. CDR3 size: 16 residues. CDR1 and CDR2 (germline): MNHNY, SVGAGI (reference sequence). This CDR3 reads CASSYRLAGGSETQYF. The CDR3 DNA is TGTGCCAGCAGTTACCGACTAGCGGGGGGATCCGAGACCCAGTACTTC.

J is TRBJ2-4 and V is TRBV6-1; possible D gene TRBD2, 5 bases. V was shortened by 2 bases and J by 8 bases, with 16 bases between the two germline ends. Germline V gene data show CDR1 as MNHNS and CDR2 as SASEGT. This CDR3 region has 15 residues. The DNA for the CDR3 is TGTGCCAGCAGTGAACGGGGTTGGGGTAAGGACATTCAGTACTTC. This sequence encodes CASSERGWGKDIQYF.

V usage is TRBV30 and J usage is TRBJ1-2; 7 bases fit TRBD1. The CDR3 runs 15 residues. V shed 2 bases, J shed 3 bases, and the junction held 9 bases outside the gene matches. Germline lookup yields CDR1 GTSNPN and CDR2 SVGIG (reference sequence). Written as DNA, the CDR3 is TGTGCCTGGAGTCCACTCCGACAGGGCCACTATGGCTACACCTTC. Its translation is CAWSPLRQGHYGYTF.

This clone was recorded once. The chain combines TRBV24-1 with TRBJ2-3, with 7 bases that match TRBD2. The junction had 3 bases not matched to a gene; V was cut back by 0 bases and J by 4 bases. The CDR3 loop spans 15 amino acids. Germline V gene data show CDR1 as KGHDR and CDR2 as SFDVKD. This chain's CDR3 is CATSDLGRGADTQYF. For the CDR3, the DNA is TGTGCCACCAGTGATTTGGGGAGGGGTGCAGATACGCAGTATTTT.

V and J are TRBV7-2 and TRBJ2-1; D is unresolved. CDR3 length: 13 amino acids. Germline assignment: CDR1 SGHTA and CDR2 FQGNSA. The germline V and J ends were trimmed by 0 bases and 6 bases, with 6 bases remaining between them. Here the CDR3 DNA reads TGTGCCAGCAGCTTAGCGGGATTCAATGAGCAGTTCTTC. Translating gives CASSLAGFNEQFF.

The gene calls are TRBV14 and TRBJ1-2; D may be TRBD1 (6 bases). Germline CDR1 is SGHDN and CDR2 is FVKESK. V shed 1 base and J shed 7 bases, with 13 bases lying between them. There are 14 residues in the CDR3. CDR3: CASSQGAGVPGYTF. For the CDR3, the DNA is TGTGCCAGCAGCCAAGGGGCAGGGGTGCCTGGCTACACCTTC.

The table lists this clone with a count of one. The V gene is TRBV7-9, the J gene TRBJ2-2, with D perhaps matching TRBD1 or TRBD2 (5 bases each). The germline gives CDR1 SEHNR, CDR2 FQNEAQ (reference sequence). The CDR3 is 15 residues long. V was shortened by 8 bases and J by 3 bases, with 16 bases between the two germline ends. CDR3 coding DNA: TGTGCCAGCTCAAACCCGGGGACCTACACCGGGGAGCTGTTTTTT. Its translation: CASSNPGTYTGELFF.

The chain is built from TRBV9 and TRBJ2-7; D remains unclear. This CDR3 region has 13 residues. The germline gives CDR1 SGDLS, CDR2 YYNGEE. The germline V and J ends were trimmed by 0 bases and 6 bases, with 10 bases remaining between them. CDR3 sequence: CASSVVDTSEQYF. The CDR3 DNA sequence: TGTGCCAGCAGCGTAGTAGACACAAGCGAGCAGTACTTC.

V usage is TRBV24-1 and J usage is TRBJ2-5, with a weak D call TRBD2 (5 bases). Germline CDR1 is KGHDR and CDR2 is SFDVKD. Trimming left V 2 bases short and J 3 bases short, with 15 bases between. This CDR3 comprises 16 residues. The CDR3 is CATSDWTPGLEETQYF. In nucleotides, the CDR3 is TGTGCCACCAGTGATTGGACCCCCGGACTTGAAGAGACCCAGTACTTC.

The chain uses TRBV3-1 (or the pseudogene TRBV3-2) and TRBJ1-1; no reliable D call. Germline V CDR1 and CDR2: LGHDT, YNNKEL (reference sequence). There are 13 residues in the CDR3. V shed 0 bases and J shed 8 bases, with 10 bases lying between them. This CDR3 reads CASSQDPGSEAFF. CDR3 DNA: TGTGCCAGCAGCCAAGATCCGGGTTCAGAAGCTTTCTTT.

The chain links TRBV6-2 or TRBV6-3 to TRBJ2-7, with 8 bases aligning to TRBD1. Germline CDR1 is MNHEY and CDR2 is SVGEGT. The CDR3 runs 15 residues. V gave up 3 bases and J gave up 4 bases; unmatched junction bases: 8. The CDR3 region is CASSYLPGQVYEQYF. The CDR3 DNA sequence: TGTGCCAGCAGTTATCTCCCGGGACAGGTATACGAGCAGTACTTC.

The rearrangement joins TRBV5-6 to TRBJ2-1; perhaps TRBD2 as D (6 bases). Between the trimmed V and J ends, which lost 0 bases and 13 bases, there was a span of 14 bases. Germline V gives CDR1 SGHDT, CDR2 YYEEEE. The CDR3 length is 13 residues. The CDR3 loop is CASSLGLALSQFF. CDR3 coding DNA: TGTGCCAGCAGCTTGGGGCTAGCGTTATCACAGTTCTTC. The entire variable domain, with the rest obtained from reference TRBV5-6 and TRBJ2-1, is as follows: DAGVTQSPTHLIKTRGQQVTLRCSPKSGHDTVSWYQQALGQGPQFIFQYYEEEERQRGNFPDRFSGHQFPNYSSELNVNALLLGDSALYLCASSLGLALSQFFGPGTRLTVL.

The table lists this clone with a few counts. The gene calls are TRBV27 and TRBJ1-6; D remains unclear. Between the trimmed V and J ends, which lost 3 bases and 9 bases, there was a span of 15 bases. This CDR3 region has 15 residues. CDR1 is MNHEY, CDR2 SMNVEV, per germline (reference sequence). Written as DNA, the CDR3 is TGTGCCAGCAGTTTCGTCCCCGAACGGGGTTCACCCCTCCACTTT. It is translated as CASSFVPERGSPLHF.

The J gene is TRBJ2-1, the V gene TRBV12-3 or TRBV12-4; TRBD2 might be the D (5 bases). CDR3 length: 13 amino acids. V was cut by 7 bases and J by 7 bases, with 14 bases left in between. The CDR3 DNA reads TGTGCCAGCACCCCCTGGGAGAGGAATGAGCAGTTCTTC. It codes for CASTPWERNEQFF.

This sequence joins TRBV29-1 and TRBJ1-1; D remains ambiguous. The CDR3 contains 15 residues. Looked up from germline, CDR1 is SQVTM and CDR2 is ANQGSEA. With 1 base removed from V and 1 base from J, the gap between germline ends came to 13 bases. In DNA, the CDR3 is TGCAGCGTTGAAGTTCTGGGGTTCCGGAACACTGAAGCTTTCTTT. Protein product: CSVEVLGFRNTEAFF.

The genes are TRBV27 and TRBJ1-4, with 8 nucleotides matching TRBD1. This CDR3 spans 13 amino acids. Germline trimming cut 5 bases from V and 8 bases from J; bases unmatched to any gene: 4. The V gene's germline CDR1 is MNHEY and CDR2 SMNVEV (reference sequence). DNA of the CDR3: TGTGCCAGCAGTCCCCGGACAGGGGAAAAACTGTTTTTT. As protein: CASSPRTGEKLFF.

The chain is built from TRBV7-2 and TRBJ2-1, with TRBD1 as a possible D gene (5 bases). Trimming took 5 bases from V and 1 from J, leaving 12 bases between them. The CDR3 runs 15 residues. CDR1 and CDR2 from the germline V gene are SGHTA and FQGNSA. CDR3 in DNA: TGTGCCAGCAGCCAAGCAGGGCTATCCTACAATGAGCAGTTCTTC. Protein product: CASSQAGLSYNEQFF.